This T cell receptor (beta chain) emerged from a study of response to subunit inactivated influenza vaccine. General study findings and limits: With each seasonal influenza vaccination, the authors suggested, few new T cells are recruited.

TCRdb redid the calling of the RT-PCR reads with MiXCR, one entry per CDR3 protein. The sample carries roughly 780,000 distinct CDR3 sequences, approximately 17% recorded once. Germline V gene data show CDR1 as KGHDR and CDR2 as SFDVKD. V gave up 9 bases and J gave up 1 base; unmatched junction bases: 3. This CDR3 comprises 15 residues. Points on this clonotype: Its antigen is as yet unknown.

This sample comprised PBMCs from blood, obtained roughly 5 days after vaccination. This receptor was taken from a man aged 45-65 years who received an inactivated influenza vaccine. The V call is TRBV24-1, the J call TRBJ2-3, with TRBD2 matching over 13 bases. The CDR3 is CATGTSGDRTDTQYF. The CDR3, as DNA: TGTGCCACCGGGACTAGCGGGGACCGCACAGATACGCAGTATTTT.